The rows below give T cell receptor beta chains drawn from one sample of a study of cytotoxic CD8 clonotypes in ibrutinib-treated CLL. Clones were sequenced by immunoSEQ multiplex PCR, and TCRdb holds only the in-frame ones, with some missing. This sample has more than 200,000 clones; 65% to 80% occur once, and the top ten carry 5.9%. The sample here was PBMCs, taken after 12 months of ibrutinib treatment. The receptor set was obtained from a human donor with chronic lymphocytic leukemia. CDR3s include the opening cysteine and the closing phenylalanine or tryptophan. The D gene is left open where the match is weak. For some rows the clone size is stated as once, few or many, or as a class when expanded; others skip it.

CASSLRSRPNTGELFF TGTGCCAGCAGCTTAAGGTCCAGACCGAACACCGGGGAGCTGTTTTTT 16 TRBJ2-2 TRBV11-2 . .
CAWSAGSEQYF TGTGCCTGGAGTGCCGGGAGTGAGCAGTACTTC 11 TRBJ2-7 TRBV30 . .
CASETAGETQYF TGTGCCAGCGAGACAGCGGGGGAGACCCAGTACTTC 12 TRBJ2-5 TRBV2 . TRBD2
CASSDSWGHDYGYTF TGTGCCAGCAGTGACTCATGGGGGCACGACTATGGCTACACCTTC 15 TRBJ1-2 TRBV6-4 . .
CASSQGRGYEQYF TGTGCCAGCAGCCAGGGGCGGGGCTACGAGCAGTACTTC 13 TRBJ2-7 TRBV7-2 once .
CAWLLGGTYGYTF TGTGCCTGGCTCTTAGGGGGTACCTATGGCTACACCTTC 13 TRBJ1-2 TRBV30 . .
CASTYLRQGFDGYTF TGTGCCAGCACCTACTTAAGACAGGGTTTTGATGGCTACACCTTC 15 TRBJ1-2 TRBV7-9 . TRBD1
CASSLDRLRPQHF TGTGCCAGCAGCCTGGACCGTCTACGGCCCCAGCATTTT 13 TRBJ1-5 TRBV11-2 few .
CSVKGVRGYTF TGCAGCGTGAAGGGCGTTCGGGGCTACACCTTC 11 TRBJ1-2 TRBV29-1 . .
CASSLTPTGELFF TGTGCCAGCAGCTTAACCCCCACCGGGGAGCTGTTTTTT 13 TRBJ2-2 TRBV11-2 . .
CASSVSQYYGYTF TGTGCCAGCAGTGTTAGCCAGTACTATGGCTACACCTTC 13 TRBJ1-2 TRBV6-1 few .
CASSRQGNSYEQYF TGTGCCAGCAGTCGCCAGGGCAACTCCTACGAGCAGTACTTC 14 TRBJ2-7 TRBV27 . .
CATGPSGNTIYF TGTGCCACAGGGCCCTCTGGAAACACCATATATTTT 12 TRBJ1-3 TRBV7-6 few .
CASARWDRGDEKLFF TGTGCCAGCGCCCGGTGGGACAGGGGGGATGAAAAACTGTTTTTT 15 TRBJ1-4 TRBV9 . TRBD1
CASSLGSTDTQYF TGTGCCAGCAGCCTGGGGAGCACAGATACGCAGTATTTT 13 TRBJ2-3 TRBV6-5 . .